This T cell receptor (beta chain) was retrieved from a study of beta chain features in type 1 diabetes. Study-level background: No patient-donor differences in age, gender, total cells or subset yield.

The V and J ends lost 5 bases and 4 bases, in that order; junction bases with no gene match: 9. This CDR3 contains 16 residues. Per germline, CDR1 SGHVS and CDR2 FQNEAQ. This clone was observed a handful of times. What it binds is unknown. Study conclusions and caveats: Across patients, naive, central memory and Treg TCRB repertoires exhibited apparently greater similarity than was observed across healthy donors. Among patients with Type 1 diabetes, TCRB CDR3s were moderately but significantly shorter in every one of the four CD4+ subsets.

Of the isolated RNA, all was reverse transcribed, and so the sequenced material was expressed TCRB transcripts. TCRdb keeps only in-frame clones here, not all; method: immunoSEQ multiplex PCR. The sample gives roughly 340,000 clones, roughly 12% of which show up once; over 0.008% is in the top ten. What was sequenced was naive CD4+ T cells from blood. The TCR was taken from a woman between 18 and 29 years old with type 1 diabetes. This chain connects TRBV7-8 to TRBJ2-1, with 9 bases lining up with TRBD1. The CDR3 DNA follows: TGTGCCAGCAGCCAAAACCGGGACAGGGCTTACAATGAGCAGTTCTTC. Its translation: CASSQNRDRAYNEQFF.